The next 21 T cell receptor beta chains were all read from a single sample in a study of T-cell memory formation after mild COVID-19. MiXCR, applied by TCRdb to the 5' RACE reads, yields one record per CDR3 protein. The sample contains roughly 400,000 distinct CDR3 sequences, more than 15% of which appear only once. The sample consisted of PBMCs or a T cell subset sorted from them (not recorded which). The origin of the receptors is a man between 18 and 35 years old who had mild COVID-19 (a few samples of this study predate the infection). Cell type and time point are not known.

The sample holds a few counts of this clonotype. The J gene is TRBJ2-3, the V gene TRBV5-1, with 10 bases identical to TRBD2. Germline values: CDR1 SGHRS, CDR2 YFSETQ. V was pared by 0 bases and J by 2 bases, with 6 bases of the junction left unmatched. This CDR3 is 17 amino acids long. The CDR3 nucleotides are TGCGCCAGCAGCTTGGAAGTTAGCGGGGGGTACACAGATACGCAGTATTTT. Amino acid sequence: CASSLEVSGGYTDTQYF.

This chain joins TRBV6-6 and TRBJ2-3, with D tentatively TRBD1 (5 bases). There are 14 residues in the CDR3. V was clipped by 4 bases and J by 2 bases, with 10 bases between them. Germline CDR1 and CDR2: MNHNY and SVGAGI (reference sequence). The CDR3 sequence: CASSSAGLTDTQYF. Written as DNA, the CDR3 is TGTGCCAGCAGTTCGGCAGGGCTCACAGATACGCAGTATTTT.

V is TRBV25-1 and J is TRBJ1-2, with 7 bases that match TRBD1. The CDR3 spans 14 residues. Looked up from germline, CDR1 is MGHDK and CDR2 is SYGVNS. Losses at the gene ends were 7 bases for V and 2 bases for J; bases not matched to a gene: 7. CDR3 region: CASTGWDRNYGYTF. DNA of the CDR3: TGTGCCAGCACCGGGTGGGACAGAAACTATGGCTACACCTTC.

This clonotype came up a few times. The chain carries TRBV12-3 or TRBV12-4 and TRBJ1-6; D remains ambiguous. The CDR3 spans 11 residues. V was pared by 3 bases and J by 14 bases, with 8 bases between. DNA for the CDR3: TGTGCCAGCAGTTTCCGGGAAACCCTCCACTTT. It specifies CASSFRETLHF.

The chain links TRBV5-1 to TRBJ2-6; no definite D call. V was cut by 4 bases and J by 0 bases, with 11 bases left in between. This CDR3 has 16 residues. Germline loops: CDR1 SGHRS, CDR2 YFSETQ. CDR3 sequence reads: CASSPEGSSGANVLTF. CDR3 sequence (DNA): TGCGCCAGCAGCCCTGAAGGCAGCTCTGGGGCCAACGTCCTGACTTTC. Using reference TRBV5-1 and TRBJ2-6 for the parts outside the CDR3, the full variable domain is KAGVTQTPRYLIKTRGQQVTLSCSPISGHRSVSWYQQTPGQGLQFLFEYFSETQRNKGNFPGRFSGRQFSNSRSEMNVSTLELGDSALYLCASSPEGSSGANVLTFGAGSRLTVL.

V and J are TRBV7-3 and TRBJ2-7; TRBD1 aligns across 7 bases. Losses at the gene ends were 6 bases for V and 9 bases for J; bases not matched to a gene: 8. The CDR3 length is 12 residues. Germline CDR1 reads SGHTA; CDR2 reads FQGTGA. The CDR3 reads CASRRQGASQYV. The DNA of the CDR3 is TGTGCCAGCAGACGACAGGGAGCTTCGCAGTACGTC.

This chain connects TRBV20-1 to TRBJ2-5; D gene ambiguous. CDR3 length: 12 residues. V shed 6 bases and J shed 1 base, with 9 bases lying between them. Germline V CDR1 and CDR2: DFQATT, SNEGSKA (reference sequence). The CDR3 sequence is CSATLAQETQYF. The CDR3 DNA reads TGCAGTGCAACCCTCGCCCAAGAGACCCAGTACTTC.

This sequence joins TRBV18 and TRBJ2-5, with TRBD1 matching over 10 bases. Germline CDR1 reads KGHSH; CDR2 reads LQKENI. The trim removed 2 bases at V and 2 bases at J, leaving 2 bases unmatched. The CDR3 has 15 amino acids. This CDR3 reads CASSPRTGGQETQYF. The CDR3 DNA reads as TGTGCCAGCTCACCAAGGACAGGGGGGCAAGAGACCCAGTACTTC.

V is TRBV4-1 and J is TRBJ2-3; D is uncertain. The CDR3 has 17 amino acids. V was clipped by 0 bases and J by 4 bases, with 17 bases between them. Germline lookup yields CDR1 MGHRA and CDR2 YSYEKL. CDR3 nucleotide sequence: TGCGCCAGCAGCCAAGATGTAATAGGGCTGATTGCAGATACGCAGTATTTT. As protein: CASSQDVIGLIADTQYF.

In this sample, this clonotype turned up a few times. This chain's CDR3 is CASRGQYSNYGYTF. CDR3 sequence (DNA): TGTGCCAGCAGGGGCCAGTACTCTAACTATGGCTACACCTTC. This chain joins TRBV2 and TRBJ1-2; D is unresolved. Between the trimmed V and J ends, which lost 6 bases and 0 bases, there was a span of 11 bases. Germline CDR1 is SNHLY and CDR2 is FYNNEI. The CDR3 is 14 residues long.

This clonotype was found a few times. The rearrangement joins TRBV7-9 to TRBJ1-1; D is possibly TRBD1 (6 bases). The CDR3 spans 13 residues. The germline gives CDR1 SEHNR, CDR2 FQNEAQ (reference sequence). Trimming took off 1 base at V and 10 bases at J, with 13 bases between the two ends. DNA of the CDR3: TGTGCCAGCAGCTTAGATGGGGGGACATCAGCTTTCTTT. Its translation: CASSLDGGTSAFF.

The chain recombines TRBV6-1 with TRBJ2-7; D perhaps matches TRBD1 (6 bases). Trimming removed 2 bases from V and 1 base from J, with 15 bases in between. This CDR3 has 16 amino acids. CDR1 and CDR2 from the germline V gene are MNHNS and SASEGT. In DNA, the CDR3 is TGTGCCAGCAGTGAAACCCTCTTTGGACAGTCCTACGAGCAGTACGTC. Its translation: CASSETLFGQSYEQYV.

The sample holds a few counts of this clonotype. This sequence joins TRBV11-2 and TRBJ2-2; TRBD2 agrees at 8 bases. Unmatched junction bases numbered 6, after V lost 6 bases and J lost 6 bases. Germline loops: CDR1 SGHAT, CDR2 FQNNGV. The CDR3 is 14 amino acids. This CDR3 is CASSLRGGSGELFF. The CDR3 DNA reads as TGTGCCAGCAGTCTTCGGGGGGGGTCCGGGGAGCTGTTTTTT. Filled out from reference TRBV11-2 and TRBJ2-2, the complete variable domain reads EAGVAQSPRYKIIEKRQSVAFWCNPISGHATLYWYQQILGQGPKLLIQFQNNGVVDDSQLPKDRFSAERLKGVDSTLKIQPAKLEDSAVYLCASSLRGGSGELFFGEGSRLTVL.

The chain recombines TRBV20-1 with TRBJ1-6, with D possibly matching TRBD1 (5 bases). The germline V gene encodes CDR1 DFQATT and CDR2 SNEGSKA (reference sequence). The CDR3 totals 15 residues. Trimming took off 2 bases at V and 7 bases at J, with 15 bases between the two ends. Here the CDR3 reads CSARLTGRGNSPLHF. Written as DNA, the CDR3 is TGCAGTGCTAGACTCACAGGCAGAGGGAATTCACCCCTCCACTTT.

The rearrangement uses TRBV7-9 and TRBJ2-3; D may correspond to TRBD1 or TRBD2 (5 bases each). V lost 1 base and J 4 bases, leaving 9 bases between the germline ends. Germline CDR1 SEHNR, CDR2 FQNEAQ (reference sequence). The CDR3 consists of 14 residues. The CDR3 DNA follows: TGTGCCAGCAGCTTAGGAGGGGCCTCAGATACGCAGTATTTT. It specifies CASSLGGASDTQYF.

Here the CDR3 DNA reads TGTGCCAGCAGCTTAACTGGGCTACGGGGTGAGCAGTTCTTC. Protein sequence: CASSLTGLRGEQFF. The chain links TRBV7-6 to TRBJ2-1; weak D call: TRBD2 (5 bases). CDR1 is SGHVS, CDR2 FNYEAQ, per germline. Between the trimmed V and J ends, which lost 2 bases and 9 bases, there was a span of 14 bases. This CDR3 contains 14 residues.

This clonotype was seen a handful of times. The chain combines TRBV10-3 with TRBJ2-3; 7 bases match TRBD1. Losses at the gene ends were 11 bases for V and 0 bases for J; bases not matched to a gene: 11. The CDR3 contains 15 residues. From germline, CDR1 is ENHRY and CDR2 SYGVKD. This CDR3 is CASLGTDSSTDTQYF. In nucleotides, the CDR3 is TGTGCCTCCTTGGGGACAGATAGTAGCACAGATACGCAGTATTTT.

This clonotype was found a few times. This chain links TRBV7-8 with TRBJ2-5; 12 bases fit TRBD2. CDR1 and CDR2 (germline): SGHVS, FQNEAQ. V shed 2 bases and J 11 bases; nucleotides not matched to a gene: 9. This CDR3 has 15 residues. The CDR3 protein is CASSLPTSGGSFQYF. The DNA of the CDR3 is TGTGCCAGCAGCTTACCGACTAGCGGGGGTTCATTTCAGTACTTC.

The chain is built from TRBV9 and TRBJ2-1; TRBD2 agrees at 11 bases. This CDR3 is built from 15 residues. Unmatched junction bases numbered 12, after V lost 4 bases and J lost 12 bases. CDR1 and CDR2 (germline): SGDLS, YYNGEE. The CDR3 DNA reads TGTGCCAGCAGCTTTACTAGCGGGGGACCCCATAGGCAGTTCTTC. It encodes CASSFTSGGPHRQFF.

There are many counts of this clonotype. The chain carries TRBV7-9 and TRBJ1-1; D uncertain. CDR1 and CDR2 (germline): SEHNR, FQNEAQ (reference sequence). Trimming took off 1 base at V and 3 bases at J, with 6 bases between the two ends. The CDR3 runs 13 residues. The CDR3 region is CASSLEADTEAFF. Here the CDR3 DNA reads TGTGCCAGCAGCTTAGAGGCGGACACTGAAGCTTTCTTT. Filled out from reference TRBV7-9 and TRBJ1-1, the complete variable domain reads DTGVSQNPRHKITKRGQNVTFRCDPISEHNRLYWYRQTLGQGPEFLTYFQNEAQLEKSRLLSDRFSAERPKGSFSTLEIQRTEQGDSAMYLCASSLEADTEAFFGQGTRLTVV.

The sample holds a few counts of this clonotype. A read error may produce the germline difference seen at one junction end. The chain uses TRBV7-2 and TRBJ2-5; the D is unclear. This CDR3 has 12 amino acids. Germline V gives CDR1 SGHTA, CDR2 FQGNSA. This chain's CDR3 is CASSLADRPQYF. CDR3 nucleotides: TGTGCCAGCAGCTTAGCCGACCGCCCCCAATACTTC.